The clone carrying this T cell receptor beta chain was detected many times. The sample originates from a study of patients and donors after allogeneic stem cell transplantation. Using its own MiXCR run on the RT-PCR reads, TCRdb lists one record per CDR3 protein. This repertoire shows about 960,000 distinct CDR3 sequences, 18% found once; its top ten account for 6%. The germline CDR1 and CDR2 sequences are ENHRY and SYGVKD. The CDR3 spans 15 residues. The junction had 3 bases not matched to a gene; V was cut back by 3 bases and J by 0 bases. The receptor was derived from a human donor who was either an allogeneic HSCT recipient or a stem cell or donor lymphocyte infusion donor (not recorded which). It is not recorded whose cells these are; they may come from a transplant donor. Sequenced: blood, either unsorted or a sorted T cell fraction (not recorded which). The chain carries TRBV10-3 and TRBJ2-7, with 9 bases aligning to TRBD1. CDR3 DNA sequence: TGTGCCATCAGTGATGGGACAGGGAGCTCCTACGAGCAGTACTTC. Encoded protein: CAISDGTGSSYEQYF.